One sample yielded the 28 T cell receptor beta chains listed below, sequenced in a study of T cell changes during pregnancy in multiple sclerosis. The method was immunoSEQ multiplex PCR; TCRdb's version includes in-frame clones alone and lacks a portion of them. The sample has 50,000 or so clones, about 92% seen once; the top ten hold about 0.6%. Here the sequenced sample was CD4+ T cells from peripheral blood mononuclear cells, taken after pregnancy. The receptor set was obtained from a female donor with multiple sclerosis, enrolled in a pregnancy study.

The gene calls are TRBV7-2 and TRBJ1-3, with TRBD1 matching over 10 bases. Germline loops: CDR1 SGHTA, CDR2 FQGNSA. V shed 1 base, J shed 3 bases, and the junction held 9 bases outside the gene matches. This CDR3 comprises 18 residues. This CDR3 is CASSLVVGTGAGGNTIYF. The CDR3, as DNA: TGTGCCAGCAGCTTAGTCGTTGGGACAGGGGCTGGTGGAAACACCATATATTTT.

This clone was counted a single time. The chain joins TRBV19 to TRBJ2-3; D is unclear. This CDR3 region has 16 residues. Germline V gives CDR1 LNHDA, CDR2 SQIVND (reference sequence). The V gene lost 5 bases and the J gene lost 0 bases, with 15 bases spanning the gap. The CDR3 is CASSFSVGTSTDTQYF. CDR3 coding DNA: TGTGCCAGTAGTTTTTCCGTTGGTACTAGCACAGATACGCAGTATTTT.

The chain carries TRBV15 and TRBJ2-1, with 7 bases that match TRBD1. The V gene's germline CDR1 is LNHNV and CDR2 YYDKDF (reference sequence). This CDR3 comprises 14 residues. The V segment lost 3 bases and the J segment 4 bases; nucleotides outside the gene matches: 3. CDR3 protein: CATSRTGKYNEQFF. The CDR3 nucleotides read TGTGCCACCAGCAGGACAGGGAAGTACAATGAGCAGTTCTTC.

V gene TRBV19 combines with J gene TRBJ1-2; maybe TRBD1 (5 bases). CDR3 length: 13 residues. V gave up 7 bases and J gave up 8 bases, with 17 bases separating them. Germline CDR1 reads LNHDA; CDR2 reads SQIVND (reference sequence). CDR3 nucleotide sequence: TGTGCCAGTACCACATCCAGGGTAGGGGGCTACACCTTC. Residues: CASTTSRVGGYTF.

This rearrangement joins TRBV9 to TRBJ2-2; 8 nucleotides align to TRBD1. V dropped 0 bases and J dropped 4; count of bases not matched to a gene: 5. Germline V lookup: CDR1 SGDLS, CDR2 YYNGEE. The CDR3 is 16 residues long. The CDR3 DNA is TGTGCCAGCAGCGTAGAACAGGGGGTAGGCACCGGGGAGCTGTTTTTT. Its translation is CASSVEQGVGTGELFF.

The chain joins TRBV5-1 to TRBJ2-1; 7 nucleotides line up with TRBD2. CDR3 length: 13 residues. Germline loops: CDR1 SGHRS, CDR2 YFSETQ. J gave up 6 bases and V 4 bases, and 4 bases lay outside the gene matches. CDR3 region: CASSTGLLNEQFF. The CDR3 coding sequence is TGCGCCAGCAGCACGGGACTACTCAATGAGCAGTTCTTC.

The chain couples TRBV7-9 to TRBJ2-5, with 7 bases identical to TRBD1. V shed 3 bases and J 0 bases; nucleotides not matched to a gene: 1. The CDR3 is 14 amino acids. Germline assignment: CDR1 SEHNR and CDR2 FQNEAQ (reference sequence). The CDR3 loop reads CASSLTGNQETQYF. Here the CDR3 DNA reads TGTGCCAGCAGCTTGACAGGGAACCAAGAGACCCAGTACTTC.

The chain uses TRBV7-3 and TRBJ2-1; 10 bases map to TRBD2. Germline V gene lookup returns CDR1 SGHTA and CDR2 FQGTGA. The V gene end was trimmed by 5 bases and the J gene end by 3 bases; junction bases not matched to a gene: 7. CDR3 length equals 16 residues. This CDR3 is CASSPWRLAGYNEQFF. CDR3 nucleotides: TGTGCCAGCAGCCCCTGGCGACTAGCGGGCTACAATGAGCAGTTCTTC. Based on the CDR3 plus reference TRBV7-3 and TRBJ2-1, the full variable domain is GAGVSQTPSNKVTEKGKYVELRCDPISGHTALYWYRQSLGQGPEFLIYFQGTGAADDSGLPNDRFFAVRPEGSVSTLKIQRTERGDSAVYLCASSPWRLAGYNEQFFGPGTRLTVL.

Worth noting for this clone: A junction end diverges from the germline sequence, so it may reflect a read error. The CDR3 sequence: CAGSSGGRQYF. As DNA, the CDR3 is TGTGCCGGCAGCTCGGGGGGAAGGCAGTATTTT. V usage is TRBV7-9 and J usage is TRBJ2-3; 7 bases fit TRBD2. The germline CDR1 and CDR2 sequences are SEHNR and FQNEAQ (reference sequence). This CDR3 has 11 amino acids.

This clone was observed a single time. The chain has TRBV4-2 and TRBJ1-3; no firm D call. CDR1 and CDR2 from the germline V gene are LGHNA and YNFKEQ. This CDR3 comprises 19 residues. The V end lost 0 bases, the J end lost 0 bases, and 18 bases lay between the germline ends. The CDR3 region is CASSQEVRGPGVSGNTIYF. CDR3 coding DNA: TGTGCCAGCAGCCAAGAGGTCCGGGGTCCGGGAGTCTCTGGAAACACCATATATTTT.

V is TRBV5-5 and J is TRBJ2-5; D not certain. The CDR3 runs to 14 residues. Germline CDR1 SGHKS, CDR2 YYEKEE (reference sequence). Trimming shortened V by 0 bases and J by 0 bases, and 6 bases separated the two germline ends. CDR3 amino acids: CASSLVQYQETQYF. CDR3 DNA: TGTGCCAGCAGCTTGGTACAGTACCAAGAGACCCAGTACTTC.

This clone has a handful of counts. The chain has TRBV6-5 and TRBJ1-5; 7 bases agree with TRBD1. This CDR3 has 14 residues. Germline V gene sequence: CDR1 MNHEY, CDR2 SVGAGI. The trim removed 6 bases at V and 5 bases at J, leaving 7 bases unmatched. CDR3 sequence reads: CASSPRQGYQPQHF. CDR3 DNA: TGTGCCAGCAGCCCTCGACAGGGCTATCAGCCCCAGCATTTT.

About this clone itself: Since no conserved phenylalanine or tryptophan closes the CDR3, a read error is the likely cause. V usage is TRBV6-5 and J usage is TRBJ1-2, with 7 bases fitting TRBD1. With 5 bases clipped from V and 3 bases from J, the junction kept 6 bases outside the gene matches. The CDR3 runs 14 residues. CDR1 and CDR2 (germline): MNHEY, SVGAGI. This CDR3 reads CASSTRTGHYGYTL. The DNA for the CDR3 is TGTGCCAGCAGTACACGGACAGGCCACTATGGCTACACCCTC.

V gene TRBV7-2 combines with J gene TRBJ2-7; TRBD1 agrees at 11 bases. CDR1 SGHTA and CDR2 FQGNSA come from the germline V gene. Trimming cost V 5 bases and J 6 bases; bases outside gene matches: 9. The CDR3 length is 15 residues. CDR3 sequence reads: CASSLGTGTGGEQYF. The CDR3 nucleotides read TGTGCCAGCAGCCTAGGTACCGGGACAGGGGGCGAGCAGTACTTC.

This clone was recorded only once. The chain is built from TRBV29-1 and TRBJ2-7, with TRBD1 matching over 10 bases. CDR3 length: 13 amino acids. CDR1 is SQVTM and CDR2 is ANQGSEA in the germline V gene. Trimming removed 3 bases from V and 2 bases from J; junction bases left unmatched: 1. CDR3 in amino acids: CSVEGQGTYEQYF. The CDR3 DNA reads TGCAGCGTTGAGGGACAGGGGACCTACGAGCAGTACTTC.

This clone has only one observation. The chain uses TRBV7-3 and TRBJ2-1; no firm D call. Germline V lookup: CDR1 SGHTA, CDR2 FQGTGA. The V end was cut by 5 bases, the J end by 10 bases, with 12 bases between. The CDR3 extends over 12 amino acids. CDR3 nucleotide sequence: TGTGCCAGCAGCCCCGGTCGCGGAGAGCAGTTCTTC. Protein: CASSPGRGEQFF.

The count of this clone is one. V and J are TRBV7-9 and TRBJ2-1; 11 positions match TRBD1. The CDR3 extends over 14 amino acids. The V gene's germline CDR1 is SEHNR and CDR2 FQNEAQ (reference sequence). V shed 5 bases, J shed 10 bases, and the junction held 7 bases outside the gene matches. As DNA, the CDR3 is TGTGCCAGCAGCCCTGGACAGGGGGCCGAGGAGCAGTTCTTC. This translates into CASSPGQGAEEQFF.

The chain has TRBV5-4 and TRBJ1-2, with D perhaps matching TRBD1 (6 bases). The germline V gene has CDR1 SGHNT and CDR2 YYREEE (reference sequence). The CDR3 has 13 amino acids. V was clipped by 4 bases and J by 4 bases, with 11 bases between them. The CDR3 nucleotides are TGTGCCAGCAGCAAACAGGGTGGCTATGGCTACACCTTC. This gives the protein CASSKQGGYGYTF.

The chain couples TRBV2 to TRBJ2-2; D may be TRBD1 (6 bases). The V end was cut by 7 bases, the J end by 5 bases, with 14 bases between. Germline CDR1 is SNHLY and CDR2 is FYNNEI. The CDR3 totals 14 residues. CDR3 nucleotides: TGTGCCAGCACCCCACAGGGCTGGACCGGGGAGCTGTTTTTT. Translating gives CASTPQGWTGELFF.

V gene TRBV5-5 combines with J gene TRBJ2-7, with TRBD1 matching over 9 bases. CDR1 SGHKS and CDR2 YYEKEE come from the germline V gene (reference sequence). J lost 1 base, V lost 3 bases, and 5 bases had no gene match. The CDR3 covers 15 residues. The CDR3 DNA reads as TGTGCCAGCAGCTGGACAGGGGAAGTATCCTACGAGCAGTACTTC. Residues: CASSWTGEVSYEQYF.

The chain carries TRBV19 and TRBJ2-1, with 10 bases that match TRBD2. The CDR3 covers 15 residues. With V trimmed by 0 bases and J by 4 bases, 0 bases remained unmatched. CDR1 LNHDA and CDR2 SQIVND come from the germline V gene (reference sequence). The CDR3 sequence is CASSIELAGYNEQFF. CDR3 nucleotide sequence: TGTGCCAGTAGTATAGAACTAGCGGGATACAATGAGCAGTTCTTC.

The count of this clone is one. This rearrangement joins TRBV4-2 to TRBJ2-7; 10 positions agree with TRBD2. Trimming cost V 6 bases and J 2 bases; bases outside gene matches: 10. Germline V gene sequence: CDR1 LGHNA, CDR2 YNFKEQ. The CDR3 loop spans 16 amino acids. The CDR3 is CASRPSSGRGAYEQYF. The CDR3 nucleotides are TGTGCCAGCAGGCCAAGCAGCGGGAGGGGTGCCTACGAGCAGTACTTC.

This chain links TRBV5-1 with TRBJ2-6; 9 bases fit TRBD2. Losses at the gene ends were 7 bases for V and 0 bases for J; bases not matched to a gene: 5. Per the germline V gene, CDR1 is SGHRS and CDR2 is YFSETQ. The CDR3 covers 16 residues. CDR3 sequence reads: CASGLAISSGANVLTF. The CDR3 DNA follows: TGCGCCAGCGGACTAGCGATCAGCTCTGGGGCCAACGTCCTGACTTTC.

This clone was picked up one time. V gene TRBV19 combines with J gene TRBJ1-3, with D tentatively TRBD1 (5 bases). This CDR3 has 14 amino acids. Trimming removed 5 bases from V and 1 base from J, with 9 bases in between. CDR1 is LNHDA, CDR2 SQIVND, per germline (reference sequence). CDR3 sequence reads: CASSLQGSGNTIYF. In DNA form, the CDR3 reads TGTGCCAGTAGTCTTCAGGGTTCTGGAAACACCATATATTTT.

J is TRBJ1-2 and V is TRBV29-1, with D possibly TRBD1 on 6 matching bases. Germline-derived CDR1 and CDR2 are SQVTM and ANQGSEA. V shed 2 bases and J shed 5 bases, with 12 bases lying between them. The CDR3 has 13 amino acids. The CDR3 nucleotides are TGCAGCGTTGAACCACAGGGAACTTATGGCTACACCTTC. Translated, it gives CSVEPQGTYGYTF.

The chain carries TRBV14 and TRBJ2-3; TRBD2 agrees at 8 bases. The germline gives CDR1 SGHDN, CDR2 FVKESK. CDR3 length: 17 residues. The V gene end was trimmed by 2 bases and the J gene end by 2 bases; junction bases not matched to a gene: 9. The CDR3 protein is CASSQPRTGGDTDTQYF. The CDR3 bases are TGTGCCAGCAGCCAACCACGTACGGGAGGGGACACAGATACGCAGTATTTT.

The chain is built from TRBV5-1 and TRBJ2-5; tentative D call: TRBD2 (6 bases). Germline CDR1 and CDR2: SGHRS and YFSETQ. The CDR3 is made up of 17 amino acids. Trimming took off 4 bases at V and 2 bases at J, with 21 bases between the two ends. The CDR3 region is CASSPAVAGLLQETQYF. Written as DNA, the CDR3 is TGCGCCAGCAGCCCTGCCGTTGCGGGACTCCTACAAGAGACCCAGTACTTC. Based on the CDR3 plus reference TRBV5-1 and TRBJ2-5, the full variable domain is KAGVTQTPRYLIKTRGQQVTLSCSPISGHRSVSWYQQTPGQGLQFLFEYFSETQRNKGNFPGRFSGRQFSNSRSEMNVSTLELGDSALYLCASSPAVAGLLQETQYFGPGTRLLVL.

The rearrangement joins TRBV5-6 to TRBJ2-7, with 9 nucleotides matching TRBD2. The V gene end was trimmed by 4 bases and the J gene end by 5 bases; junction bases not matched to a gene: 16. In germline, CDR1 is SGHDT, CDR2 YYEEEE. The CDR3 loop spans 17 amino acids. CDR3 amino acids: CASSPGGVAGVRDEQYF. The CDR3 nucleotides read TGTGCCAGCAGCCCTGGGGGGGTAGCGGGAGTTCGTGACGAGCAGTACTTC.